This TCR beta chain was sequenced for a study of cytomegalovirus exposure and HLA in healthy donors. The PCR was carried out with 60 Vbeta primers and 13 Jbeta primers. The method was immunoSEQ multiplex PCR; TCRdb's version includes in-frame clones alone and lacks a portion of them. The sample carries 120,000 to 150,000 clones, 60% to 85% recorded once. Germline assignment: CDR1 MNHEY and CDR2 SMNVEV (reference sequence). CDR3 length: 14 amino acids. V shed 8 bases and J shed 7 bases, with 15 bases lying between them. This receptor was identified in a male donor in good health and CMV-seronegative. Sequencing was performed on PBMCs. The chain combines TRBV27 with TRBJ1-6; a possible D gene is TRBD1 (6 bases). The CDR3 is CASLGRDINSPLHF. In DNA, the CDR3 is TGTGCCAGCCTGGGCAGGGACATCAATTCACCCCTCCACTTT.